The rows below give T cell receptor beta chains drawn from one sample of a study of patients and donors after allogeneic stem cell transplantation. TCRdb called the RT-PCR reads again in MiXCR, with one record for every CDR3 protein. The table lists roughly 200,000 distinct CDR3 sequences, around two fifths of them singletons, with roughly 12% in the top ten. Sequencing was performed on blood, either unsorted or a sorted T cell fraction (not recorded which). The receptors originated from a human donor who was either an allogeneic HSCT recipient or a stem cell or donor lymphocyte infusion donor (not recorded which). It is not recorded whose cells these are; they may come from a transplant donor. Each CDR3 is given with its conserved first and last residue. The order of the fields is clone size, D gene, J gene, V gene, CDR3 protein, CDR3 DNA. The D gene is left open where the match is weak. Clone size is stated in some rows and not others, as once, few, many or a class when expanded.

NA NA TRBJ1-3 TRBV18 CASSAPLTTENTIYF TGTGCCAGCTCAGCGCCCCTGACAACAGAAAACACCATATATTTT
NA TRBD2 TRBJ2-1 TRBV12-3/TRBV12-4 CASSTSGLAGSSYNEQFF TGTGCCAGCAGCACCTCGGGACTAGCGGGGAGCTCCTACAATGAGCAGTTCTTC
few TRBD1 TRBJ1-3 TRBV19 CASRDRGSGNTIYF TGTGCCAGTAGAGACAGGGGCTCTGGAAACACCATATATTTT
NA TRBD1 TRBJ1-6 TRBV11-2 CASSLGRQGAETLHF TGTGCCAGCAGCTTAGGTCGGCAGGGGGCGGAGACCCTCCACTTT
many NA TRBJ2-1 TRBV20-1 CSFLPFQSGNEQFF TGCAGTTTCTTGCCTTTTCAGTCGGGTAATGAGCAGTTCTTC
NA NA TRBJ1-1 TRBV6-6 CASSGSGNTEAFF TGTGCCAGCAGCGGATCCGGGAACACTGAAGCTTTCTTT
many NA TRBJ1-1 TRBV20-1 CSAGDYTEAFF TGCAGTGCGGGAGACTACACTGAAGCTTTCTTT
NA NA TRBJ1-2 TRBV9 CASRKGGYTF TGTGCCAGCCGAAAGGGGGGCTACACCTTC
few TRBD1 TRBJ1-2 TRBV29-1 CSVEDWGGQGMGYGYTF TGCAGCGTTGAAGATTGGGGAGGACAGGGGATGGGCTATGGCTACACCTTC
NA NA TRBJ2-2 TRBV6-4 CASSGRAYTGELFF TGTGCCAGCAGTGGTCGTGCCTACACCGGGGAGCTGTTTTTT
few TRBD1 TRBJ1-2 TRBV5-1 CASSPQGASNYGYTF TGCGCCAGCAGCCCGCAGGGGGCCTCTAACTATGGCTACACCTTC
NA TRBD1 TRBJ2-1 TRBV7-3 CASSLRDRGNGNEQFF TGTGCCAGCAGCTTACGGGACAGGGGTAATGGCAATGAGCAGTTCTTC
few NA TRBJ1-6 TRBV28 CASSPGIPLHF TGTGCCAGCAGCCCGGGCATCCCCCTCCACTTT
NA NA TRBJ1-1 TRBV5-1 CASSLAATPGAFF TGCGCCAGCAGCTTGGCCGCGACCCCGGGAGCTTTCTTT
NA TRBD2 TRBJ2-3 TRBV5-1 CASSLWKVAGTDTQYF TGCGCCAGCAGCCTATGGAAGGTAGCGGGAACAGATACGCAGTATTTT
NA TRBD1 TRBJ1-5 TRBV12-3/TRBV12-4 CASSLTGAPNQPQHF TGTGCCAGCAGTTTGACAGGGGCGCCCAATCAGCCCCAGCATTTT
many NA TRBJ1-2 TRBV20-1 CSARLNYGYTF TGCAGTGCTAGGTTGAACTATGGCTACACCTTC
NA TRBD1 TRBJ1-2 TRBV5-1 CASSVRTGESHGYTF TGCGCCAGCAGCGTCCGAACAGGGGAGAGCCATGGCTACACCTTC
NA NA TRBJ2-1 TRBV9 CASSVVSQNNEQFF TGTGCCAGCAGCGTAGTGTCACAGAACAATGAGCAGTTCTTC
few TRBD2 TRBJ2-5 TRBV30 CAWSAVAGWGETQYF TGTGCCTGGAGTGCCGTAGCGGGGTGGGGAGAGACCCAGTACTTC
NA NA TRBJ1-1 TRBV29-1 CSVKSDTEAFF TGCAGCGTTAAGTCCGACACTGAAGCTTTCTTT
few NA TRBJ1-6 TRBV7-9 CASSLTAPLNSPLHF TGTGCCAGCAGCTTAACCGCACCCCTAAATTCACCCCTCCACTTT